Given below is one TCR beta chain in context. No antigen is known for it. The data stem from a study of PD-1 blockade in classical Hodgkin lymphoma. Overall study: Intravenous nivolumab at 3 mg/kg was given to patients every 2 weeks.

General study points: Patients who responded completely had about the same baseline diversity as newly diagnosed patients. Individuals initiating nivolumab under 1 year after ASCT were excluded. Significant TCR diversity gains by C4D1 occurred in CD4+ but not CD8+ cells.

Every single patient, without exception, relapsed after autologous stem cell transplantation, and brentuximab vedotin exposure varied. Deletions cut 4 bases from V and 0 bases from J, with 16 bases between. This CDR3 is 16 amino acids long. Sequenced by immunoSEQ multiplex PCR; TCRdb stores in-frame clones only, minus some. The data contain some 150,000 clones, about four fifths of them singletons. This chain links TRBV23-1 with TRBJ2-7; possible D gene TRBD1, 6 bases. TRBV23-1 is marked as an open reading frame, function uncertain. This clonotype originated in a human donor with classical Hodgkin lymphoma. The sample here was peripheral blood mononuclear cells (PBMCs), taken before the second cycle of nivolumab. The CDR3 region has the DNA TGCGCCAGCAGTCGGCGGACAGACTTCTACTCCTACGAGCAGTACTTC. This gives the protein CASSRRTDFYSYEQYF.